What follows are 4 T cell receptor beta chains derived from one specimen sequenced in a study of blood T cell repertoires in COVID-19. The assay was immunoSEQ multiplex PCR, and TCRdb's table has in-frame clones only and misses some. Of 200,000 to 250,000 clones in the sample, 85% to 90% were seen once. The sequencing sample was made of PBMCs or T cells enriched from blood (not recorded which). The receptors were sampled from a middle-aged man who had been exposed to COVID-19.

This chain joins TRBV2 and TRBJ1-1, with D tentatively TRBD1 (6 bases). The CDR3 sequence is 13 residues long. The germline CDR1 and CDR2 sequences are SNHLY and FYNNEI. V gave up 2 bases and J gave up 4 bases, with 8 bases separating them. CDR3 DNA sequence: TGTGCCAGCAGTGAAAGCAGGGGCACTGAAGCTTTCTTT. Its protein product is CASSESRGTEAFF.

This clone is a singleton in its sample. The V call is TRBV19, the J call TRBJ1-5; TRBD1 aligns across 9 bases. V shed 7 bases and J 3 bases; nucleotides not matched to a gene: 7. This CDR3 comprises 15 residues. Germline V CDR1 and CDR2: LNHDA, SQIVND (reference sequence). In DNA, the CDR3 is TGTGCCAGTACCCCCGGACAGGGGTACAATCAGCCCCAGCATTTT. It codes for CASTPGQGYNQPQHF.

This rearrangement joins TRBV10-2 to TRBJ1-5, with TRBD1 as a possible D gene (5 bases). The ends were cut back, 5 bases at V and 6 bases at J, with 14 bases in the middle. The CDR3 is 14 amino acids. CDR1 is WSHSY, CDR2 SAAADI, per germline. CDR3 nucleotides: TGCGCCAGCAGTCCCTCGTCGGGGGTTCAGCCCCAGCATTTT. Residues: CASSPSSGVQPQHF.

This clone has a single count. The CDR3: CASSKSGGAYYEQYF. In nucleotides, the CDR3 is TGTGCCAGCTCAAAGTCAGGGGGCGCTTACTACGAGCAGTACTTC. The chain has TRBV18 and TRBJ2-7; TRBD1 aligns across 8 bases. The CDR3 extends over 15 amino acids. Germline assignment: CDR1 KGHSH and CDR2 LQKENI. V was clipped by 5 bases and J by 3 bases; unmatched bases: 9.